This T cell receptor beta chain was identified during a study of blood T cell repertoires in COVID-19. As for the study in general: Researchers got acute and convalescent COVID-19 samples from the United States, Italy and Spain. The analysed material was cDNA or gDNA that came from T cells, B-cell-depleted T cells, or PBMCs.

The CDR3 covers 18 residues. Looked up from germline, CDR1 is LGHDT and CDR2 is YNNKEL (reference sequence). Unmatched junction bases numbered 11, after V lost 1 base and J lost 3 bases. Per the original data handling: Reference gene primer amplification gave nucleated cell count estimates. TCRdb keeps only in-frame clones here, not all; method: immunoSEQ multiplex PCR. That table furnishes V, J and clone size, whereas the DNA furnished D and trimming. Altogether 150,000 to 180,000 clones are present, about 90% being singletons, with the ten largest covering roughly 0.54%. The sample comprised peripheral blood. The rearrangement joins TRBV3-1 (or the pseudogene TRBV3-2) to TRBJ2-7; 11 bases align to TRBD2. The sequence was collected from a middle-aged man with acute or convalescent COVID-19. The CDR3 coding sequence is TGTGCCAGCAGCCAAGGGGGACTAGCGGAATTCTCTGTCTACGAGCAGTACTTC. This gives the protein CASSQGGLAEFSVYEQYF.